This TCR beta chain originates from a study of cytomegalovirus exposure and HLA in healthy donors (dated by TCRdb to the late 2010s). Study-wide context: An earlier analysis of approximately 640 of the donors reported 250 to 300 Gb of sequence data and some 100 million unique TCR beta sequences from about 179 million T cells. Class I and class II HLA loci were covered by the typing at four-digit resolution. Using immunosequencing, the study profiled T cell repertoires from 666 subjects and related those repertoires to cytomegalovirus serostatus. Typing coverage differed by locus: A, B, C, DRB1 and DQB1 were typed in roughly 620-630 donors, DQA1 in approximately 520, DPA1 in around 600, and DPB1 in just under 480. In a later analysis, previously published TCR beta repertoires from fewer than 750 donors were re-analyzed and high-resolution HLA genotyping was added so that TCR occurrence patterns could be studied. Across approximately 400 genotyped donors of the cohort, an average of about 240,000 unique TCR beta nucleotide sequences per donor were sequenced, and roughly 20% of those sequences were non-productive. The study aimed to test whether cataloging public T cell receptors could reveal signatures of past pathogen exposure. To predict cytomegalovirus infection status, the study brought together high-throughput TCR immunosequencing, statistical association of individual TCRs with disease status, and machine learning. A handful of DR-DQ haplotypes were handled as single units for association and clustering because linkage in the cohort was strong. Donor age, sex, ethnicity and CMV serostatus were compiled together with the repertoire data. Of the approximately 400 genotyped donors, more than 75% were placed in the genetic ancestry cluster associated with self-reported Caucasian donors. Every repertoire in the discovery cohort had been generated on one and the same sequencing platform. About 300 gigabases of sequencing data and 80 million or so unique TCR sequences were included in an early release covering about 620 HLA-typed donors. Rather than drawing on any new phenotypic data, the later analysis identified candidate immune exposures from TCR beta sequences and the way those sequences occurred across donors. A later genetic analysis took genome-wide SNP genotypes for about 55% of the 666 donors and used that subset as a discovery cohort. In addition to the first cohort of 666 subjects, a separate validation cohort of over 90 different subjects was used. To decide whether each TCR beta V gene segment behaved as functional or pseudogenic, an earlier analysis of over 500 of the donors relied on high-throughput TCR beta sequencing.

In total, approximately 700 healthy bone marrow donors made up the cohort. Cohort members were all nominally healthy when sampled, although unrecorded immune exposures were likely present. The donor tested CMV seropositive and was one of the 289 seropositive cohort members. Each donor provided a peripheral blood sample, and peripheral blood mononuclear cells were used for TCR beta sequencing. The Qiagen DNeasy Blood Extraction Kit was used to extract genomic DNA from the blood cell samples. The sample holds one count of this clone. It lacks a known antigen. No much larger clone exists at a distance of one base, and base qualities are not known. What the work shows at the level of the full study, not this receptor alone: Linkage disequilibrium might explain the correlated functional status among segregating V segments, but an unknown experimental factor could not be ruled out. Because counts were too low, 15 or so rarely observed V segments, including chromosome 9 orphons, were excluded from the earlier analysis of 500 to 700 of the donors. The 87-base-pair reads could not distinguish some IMGT-functional V segments, including TRBV6-2 and TRBV6-3, so those segments were excluded. In vitro tests confirmed that three of the cytomegalovirus-associated TCR beta chains recognize cytomegalovirus antigens. The only immune exposure information available for the cohort was CMV serostatus. In an earlier analysis of some 500 of the donors, most TCR beta V segments appeared in productive rearrangements about 87% or about 30% of the time, broadly matching IMGT annotations. Most CMV-associated TCR beta chains appeared to be HLA-restricted in a later analysis, and the HLA associations seemed to be driven largely by CMV exposure. In a later analysis, HLA-associated TCR beta chains were found to be more clonally expanded and to have lower generation probabilities than equally common non-associated chains. Roughly uniform sequencing depth across donors was assumed in presence/absence analyses, although this assumption may not hold. A later genetic analysis reported fewer N-insertions in productive TCRs among donors in an Asian-associated ancestry cluster than the approximately 670-donor mean. It was suggested by the authors that the approach could potentially be generalized to other disease states and immunological phenotypes. A further reported finding was that TCR beta sequences accurately predicted the HLA-A and HLA-B alleles for most subjects in the first cohort. The classifier was reported to diagnose cytomegalovirus status with high specificity and sensitivity in both the original and validation cohorts. This cohort had only TCR beta chains sequenced, and the lack of alpha or paired-chain data limited which features could be detected. An association between a missense DCLRE1C variant and V-gene and J-gene trimming of TCR beta chains was found in a later genetic analysis and replicated in an independent cohort. At a false discovery rate of 0.05, a later analysis linked 15,000 to 20,000 TCR beta sequences to specific HLA alleles. The sequencing pipeline was judged likely to have produced a cluster of highly shared sequence variants as a technical artifact. Assigning TCR associations to individual alleles was difficult when HLA alleles, especially DR and DQ, strongly co-occurred. In a later analysis, TCR association rates were found to vary across HLA loci, with the most associated TCRs seen for DRB1 alleles and the fewest for HLA-C alleles. Across donors, most TCR sequences were observed very rarely, whereas some public TCRs were present in many individuals. The study gave a list of about 150 TCR beta chains associated with cytomegalovirus. In a later analysis, several top co-occurrence clusters were reported to appear linked to parvovirus B19, influenza, CMV and Epstein-Barr virus. Because HLA typing was unavailable for some donors at each locus, only the typed subset was used in association tests.

The receptor library was made with the immunoSEQ multiplex PCR assay. The multiplex PCR relied on a mix of 60 forward primers for TCR Vbeta segments and 13 reverse primers for TCR Jbeta segments. The CDR3 region of rearranged TCR beta genes was amplified from genomic DNA with a multiplex PCR assay. Amplified TCR beta libraries were sequenced as 87-base-pair reads on the Illumina HiSeq System. In the source study's methods: A later analysis tallied roughly 76 million unique TCR beta chains across the 650 to 750 repertoires, and around 9.9 million of those chains were shared by two or more donors. Raw reads were error-corrected and collapsed into unique sequences by a nearest-neighbor algorithm in which closely related sequences were merged to remove PCR and sequencing errors. V, D and J gene segments were assigned by aligning CDR3 sequences to IMGT reference sequences. For a sequence to be retained, a match of at least six nucleotides was required to both a V gene segment and a J gene segment. Rearrangements were called productive when the CDR3 lacked stop codons and stayed in frame with V and J; all others were non-productive. CDR3 was defined according to IMGT convention as the region running from the second conserved V-encoded cysteine to the conserved J-encoded phenylalanine. The earlier analysis of 500 to 600 of the donors excluded sequences that lacked an unambiguous match to a single V gene segment. An earlier analysis of 500 to 700 of the donors classified V segments as functional when productive rearrangements were above 56.7% and as segregating when the standard deviation between donors was above 5%. To diagnose cytomegalovirus status from the catalog of TCR beta chain sequences, a statistical classification framework was built. In a later analysis, TCR nucleotide sequences were compared against IMGT/GENE-DB human TR gene sequences so that V and J genes could be assigned. In a later analysis, CDR3 sequences and most-parsimonious VDJ recombination scenarios were assigned using the TCRdist pipeline. In a later analysis, every TCR beta chain was defined by the combination of its CDR3 amino acid sequence and its V-gene family, and reads without a unique V-gene family were dropped. As a way to deal with suspected cross-contamination and a sequencing artifact, a later analysis dropped 592 nucleotide sequences that were highly shared and had low generation probability. A later analysis calculated a clonal expansion index for each public chain from normalized within-repertoire ranks of inferred template counts. In a later analysis, generation probabilities were computed with a VDJ recombination model fitted to out-of-frame rearrangements, and the resulting probabilities were checked against IGoR. In a later analysis, TCR-TCR, TCR-HLA and TCR-CMV co-occurrence was scored with hypergeometric tests, and a repertoire-size bias correction was applied to TCR pairs. To estimate false discovery rates, a later analysis permuted the HLA or CMV assignments 20 times. In a later analysis, co-occurring TCRs were grouped using DBSCAN, with TCRdist sequence similarity added in when clustering inside HLA-allele-positive subsets. For co-occurrence clustering, repertoires with fewer than 30,000 or more than 120,000 public chains were excluded, along with about five repertoires with anomalous nucleotide sharing. Imported from immuneACCESS, the table was reduced by TCRdb to in-frame sequences with V and J called. These copies leave out some clones; in studies compared against another copy, an unresolved V gene accounts for under half, and the cause of the remainder is not known. V, J and clone size were drawn from that table, and D and trimming were deduced from the DNA. The sample records under 150,000 clones, around 83% of which are singletons. The ten largest account for about 7.5% of the sample.

The cysteine opens and the phenylalanine closes a CDR3 of 13 amino acids. Solely the CDR3 DNA is kept, with 39 bases framed from the first base. The germline ends are 15 bases apart after V is trimmed by 5 bases and J by 9 bases. From the germline V gene (reference sequence), CDR1 is SGHNT and CDR2 is YYREEE. This TCR was sampled from a woman aged 45-65 years in good health and CMV-seropositive. Sequenced input: PBMCs. Rearrangement joined TRBV5-4 to TRBJ2-1, and possibly TRBD2, on 7 matching bases. The nucleotides read TGTGCCAGCAGGTTCGCGGGGGCGGTTGAGCAGTTCTTC. It is translated as CASRFAGAVEQFF.